The 26 T cell receptor beta chains reported below all come from one sample, sequenced in a study of blood T cell repertoires in COVID-19. The assay was immunoSEQ multiplex PCR, and TCRdb's table has in-frame clones only and misses some. This table has 150,000 to 200,000 clones, 80% to 90% appearing once. The sequenced sample consisted of peripheral blood. These receptors were taken from a man between 65 and 79 years old with active or convalescent COVID-19.

The chain combines TRBV6-5 with TRBJ1-1; D perhaps matches TRBD1 (6 bases). Per germline, CDR1 MNHEY and CDR2 SVGAGI. The CDR3 loop spans 14 amino acids. The germline V and J ends were trimmed by 5 bases and 1 base, with 11 bases remaining between them. DNA of the CDR3: TGTGCCAGCAGTCGCGTCAGGGGGAACACTGAAGCTTTCTTT. It yields the protein CASSRVRGNTEAFF.

The chain joins TRBV28 to TRBJ1-2; the match to TRBD1 covers 8 bases. Trimming at V came to 1 base and at J to 6 bases, leaving 4 bases not matched to a gene. This CDR3 is built from 14 residues. CDR1 MDHEN and CDR2 SYDVKM come from the germline V gene. CDR3 region: CASSLYDRGHGYTF. DNA of the CDR3: TGTGCCAGCAGTTTATACGACAGGGGCCATGGCTACACCTTC.

The V gene is TRBV5-1, the J gene TRBJ2-3, with 8 bases matching TRBD1. The V gene's germline CDR1 is SGHRS and CDR2 YFSETQ. V was clipped by 4 bases and J by 1 base; unmatched bases: 2. The CDR3 totals 14 residues. The CDR3 DNA reads as TGCGCCAGCAGCCCGGACAGGGGCACAGATACGCAGTATTTT. Translated: CASSPDRGTDTQYF.

CDR3 sequence reads: CASSPVSVLAKNIQYF. As DNA, the CDR3 is TGTGCCAGCAGCCCTGTCTCCGTTTTAGCCAAAAACATTCAGTACTTC. The V gene is TRBV27, the J gene TRBJ2-4, with no clear D. With 6 bases removed from V and 0 bases from J, the gap between germline ends came to 15 bases. CDR1 and CDR2 from the germline V gene are MNHEY and SMNVEV (reference sequence). CDR3 length equals 16 residues.

V gene TRBV5-4 combines with J gene TRBJ2-3, with no clear D. V was shortened by 4 bases and J by 5 bases, with 11 bases between the two germline ends. The CDR3 runs to 13 residues. Germline lookup yields CDR1 SGHNT and CDR2 YYREEE (reference sequence). DNA for the CDR3: TGTGCCAGCAGCCAGAATTCGTTAGATACGCAGTATTTT. Amino acids: CASSQNSLDTQYF.

The chain combines TRBV25-1 with TRBJ2-4; D gene uncertain. CDR3 length: 12 amino acids. Per germline, CDR1 MGHDK and CDR2 SYGVNS. V shed 9 bases and J shed 0 bases, with 6 bases lying between them. CDR3 region: CASPLAKNIQYF. Here the CDR3 DNA reads TGTGCCAGTCCCCTAGCCAAAAACATTCAGTACTTC.

The chain joins TRBV28 to TRBJ1-3; 9 bases fit TRBD1. The CDR3 loop spans 15 amino acids. Looked up from germline, CDR1 is MDHEN and CDR2 is SYDVKM. V lost 6 bases, J lost 5 bases, and 8 bases stayed unmatched. The CDR3 sequence: CASRPGTGLRNTIYF. The CDR3 DNA sequence: TGTGCCAGCAGACCCGGGACAGGGCTTAGAAACACCATATATTTT.

This chain joins TRBV28 and TRBJ1-2; 9 positions agree with TRBD1. Trimming took 4 bases from V and 5 from J; bases not matched to a gene: 8. CDR1 and CDR2 (germline): MDHEN, SYDVKM. The CDR3 is made up of 15 amino acids. The CDR3 DNA reads as TGTGCCAGCAGTTCCGTAGGGACAGGGAGATATGGCTACACCTTC. Protein: CASSSVGTGRYGYTF.

This clone appeared a single time. This chain links TRBV5-4 with TRBJ2-4; TRBD2 matches at 10 bases. With V trimmed by 4 bases and J by 0 bases, 13 bases remained unmatched. The CDR3 length is 19 residues. In germline, CDR1 is SGHNT, CDR2 YYREEE (reference sequence). The CDR3 nucleotides are TGTGCCAGCAGCCGCGGGGGCGGACTAGCGGTTATAGCCAAAAACATTCAGTACTTC. Residues: CASSRGGGLAVIAKNIQYF.

The rearrangement uses TRBV10-3 and TRBJ2-7, with D tentatively TRBD2 (5 bases). The CDR3 is made up of 16 amino acids. The germline V and J ends were trimmed by 3 bases and 0 bases, with 15 bases remaining between them. Germline values: CDR1 ENHRY, CDR2 SYGVKD. Here the CDR3 DNA reads TGTGCCATCAGTGAAAAGAGGGAATCTCTCTCCTACGAGCAGTACTTC. It yields the protein CAISEKRESLSYEQYF.

This rearrangement joins TRBV15 to TRBJ2-5, with 7 bases fitting TRBD1. The germline CDR1 and CDR2 sequences are LNHNV and YYDKDF (reference sequence). V gave up 3 bases and J gave up 4 bases; unmatched junction bases: 11. CDR3 length: 16 amino acids. CDR3 in amino acids: CATSRDPGTASETQYF. CDR3 DNA sequence: TGTGCCACCAGCAGGGACCCCGGGACAGCCTCAGAGACCCAGTACTTC.

The chain is built from TRBV19 and TRBJ2-1; D might be TRBD2 (7 bases). V was shortened by 5 bases and J by 9 bases, with 26 bases between the two germline ends. Germline V lookup: CDR1 LNHDA, CDR2 SQIVND (reference sequence). The CDR3 has 17 amino acids. For the CDR3, the DNA is TGTGCCAGTAGTCCCTCCGCGTCGGGGGGCCCAAGGTTTGAGCAGTTCTTC. Its protein product is CASSPSASGGPRFEQFF.

The chain is built from TRBV19 and TRBJ1-5, with 12 nucleotides matching TRBD1. Germline loops: CDR1 LNHDA, CDR2 SQIVND (reference sequence). There are 21 residues in the CDR3. V lost 6 bases, J lost 3 bases, and 21 bases stayed unmatched. The CDR3 bases are TGTGCCAGTAGATCCGTAGTAGGGACAGGGGGCGCATTACGGATCAATCAGCCCCAGCATTTT. Translation: CASRSVVGTGGALRINQPQHF.

The genes are TRBV5-6 and TRBJ1-1; 9 bases line up with TRBD1. Germline-derived CDR1 and CDR2 are SGHDT and YYEEEE. V was clipped by 6 bases and J by 4 bases; unmatched bases: 7. This CDR3 has 14 amino acids. CDR3 bases: TGTGCCAGCAAAAACAGGGGGCGAGGCACTGAAGCTTTCTTT. This sequence encodes CASKNRGRGTEAFF.

In its sample, this clone was seen once. The chain combines TRBV15 with TRBJ2-7; TRBD2 matches at 13 bases. The J segment lost 5 bases and the V segment lost 1 base, leaving 5 bases of the junction unmatched. This CDR3 is built from 16 residues. CDR1 is LNHNV and CDR2 is YYDKDF in the germline V gene (reference sequence). CDR3 coding DNA: TGTGCCACCAGCAGAGGGGGGACTAGCGGGGCACACGAGCAGTACTTC. Translating it yields CATSRGGTSGAHEQYF.

The V and J genes are TRBV2 and TRBJ1-6; 7 bases are shared with TRBD1. Germline V gives CDR1 SNHLY, CDR2 FYNNEI. This CDR3 is 16 amino acids long. The V segment lost 4 bases and the J segment 4 bases; nucleotides outside the gene matches: 7. The CDR3 here is CASSGQGPRYNSPLHF. In DNA, the CDR3 is TGTGCCAGCAGTGGACAGGGCCCCCGTTATAATTCACCCCTCCACTTT.

The chain uses TRBV18 and TRBJ1-1; 11 bases fit TRBD1. This CDR3 comprises 16 residues. Germline CDR1 and CDR2: KGHSH and LQKENI. V shed 2 bases and J 4 bases; nucleotides not matched to a gene: 6. CDR3 amino acids: CASSPRTGGGGTEAFF. The CDR3 nucleotides are TGTGCCAGCTCACCAAGGACAGGGGGCGGTGGCACTGAAGCTTTCTTT.

The sample holds a few counts of this clone. The chain combines TRBV5-1 with TRBJ2-2; 8 nucleotides agree with TRBD1. The ends lost 4 bases at V and 1 base at J; junction bases unmatched: 0. This CDR3 has 14 amino acids. CDR1 SGHRS and CDR2 YFSETQ come from the germline V gene. In DNA, the CDR3 is TGCGCCAGCAGCGGGACAGGGAACACCGGGGAGCTGTTTTTT. Residues: CASSGTGNTGELFF.

This chain links TRBV19 with TRBJ2-5, with D uncertain. This CDR3 is built from 15 residues. The germline CDR1 and CDR2 sequences are LNHDA and SQIVND (reference sequence). Deletions cut 1 base from V and 5 bases from J, with 14 bases between. The CDR3 region is CASSIGSRGWETQYF. DNA for the CDR3: TGTGCCAGTAGTATAGGGAGTCGAGGTTGGGAGACCCAGTACTTC.

V and J are TRBV6-2 or TRBV6-3 and TRBJ1-2; a possible D gene is TRBD1 (6 bases). CDR3 length: 15 residues. Trimming left V 0 bases short and J 4 bases short, with 12 bases between. Germline CDR1 and CDR2: MNHEY and SVGEGT. CDR3 amino acids: CASSYSRGTLYGYTF. DNA for the CDR3: TGTGCCAGCAGTTACTCGAGGGGGACCCTCTATGGCTACACCTTC.

The chain links TRBV2 to TRBJ2-3; TRBD1 might be the D (6 bases). The CDR3 runs to 13 residues. The ends were cut back, 4 bases at V and 2 bases at J, with 7 bases in the middle. The germline CDR1 and CDR2 sequences are SNHLY and FYNNEI. Here the CDR3 reads CASSGQVTDTQYF. As DNA, the CDR3 is TGTGCCAGCAGTGGACAGGTCACAGATACGCAGTATTTT.

The CDR3 DNA reads TGTGCCAGCAGCCCTACAGGGGACGGCTATGGCTACACCTTC. As protein: CASSPTGDGYGYTF. The J gene is TRBJ1-2, the V gene TRBV9; 7 bases are shared with TRBD1. Germline assignment: CDR1 SGDLS and CDR2 YYNGEE. V lost 4 bases to trimming and J lost 4 bases; unmatched junction nucleotides: 7. CDR3 size: 14 residues.

J is TRBJ2-1 and V is TRBV7-9; 9 bases fit TRBD2. Trimming at V came to 1 base and at J to 8 bases, leaving 3 bases not matched to a gene. CDR3 size: 14 residues. Germline loops: CDR1 SEHNR, CDR2 FQNEAQ (reference sequence). CDR3: CASSLGTSAYEQFF. The DNA for the CDR3 is TGTGCCAGCAGCTTAGGGACTAGCGCCTATGAGCAGTTCTTC.

The chain carries TRBV28 and TRBJ2-5; 10 bases fit TRBD1. Looked up from germline, CDR1 is MDHEN and CDR2 is SYDVKM. This CDR3 contains 15 residues. V shed 10 bases, J shed 5 bases, and the junction held 13 bases outside the gene matches. CDR3 coding DNA: TGTGCCACCGGGGGCCCCCAGACAGGGGGCGAGACCCAGTACTTC. It is translated as CATGGPQTGGETQYF.

The gene calls are TRBV5-6 and TRBJ2-7; D remains ambiguous. V lost 0 bases and J lost 6, with 7 bases in between. This CDR3 is built from 12 residues. Germline CDR1 reads SGHDT; CDR2 reads YYEEEE. The chain's CDR3 is CASSLGGSEQYF. CDR3 in DNA: TGTGCCAGCAGCTTGGGAGGTAGCGAGCAGTACTTC.

The V and J genes are TRBV19 and TRBJ2-1; 12 positions agree with TRBD2. Germline V gene sequence: CDR1 LNHDA, CDR2 SQIVND (reference sequence). This CDR3 is 16 amino acids long. V lost 4 bases and J lost 7; bases outside the gene matches: 8. The CDR3 bases are TGTGCCAGTAGTACCTTTCTAGCGGGGGGGCGAAATGAGCAGTTCTTC. The encoded protein is CASSTFLAGGRNEQFF.